A single sample gave rise to the 10 T cell receptor beta chains below, sequenced in a study of cytomegalovirus exposure and HLA in healthy donors. Produced via immunoSEQ multiplex PCR; TCRdb's table is partial and in-frame only. Among over 200,000 clones, 85% to 90% were seen once, and the ten largest hold about 0.36%. The sample comprised PBMCs. The receptors here all came from a woman aged 18 to 35 in good health and CMV-seronegative.

The chain is built from TRBV7-6 and TRBJ1-4, with 12 bases identical to TRBD1. Germline V gene lookup returns CDR1 SGHVS and CDR2 FNYEAQ. The V gene end was trimmed by 6 bases and the J gene end by 7 bases; junction bases not matched to a gene: 3. The CDR3 is 14 residues long. CDR3 loop: CASSWDRGREKLFF. In DNA form, the CDR3 reads TGTGCCAGCAGTTGGGACAGGGGGCGTGAAAAACTGTTTTTT.

The gene calls are TRBV28 and TRBJ2-7; 10 bases fit TRBD1. Germline CDR1 reads MDHEN; CDR2 reads SYDVKM. CDR3 length equals 15 residues. V shed 2 bases and J 1 base; nucleotides not matched to a gene: 2. CDR3 bases: TGTGCCAGCAGTTTAGGACAGGGGGGATCCTACGAGCAGTACGTC. Translation: CASSLGQGGSYEQYV.

This clone was counted once. This rearrangement joins TRBV6-1 to TRBJ1-1, with 7 bases aligning to TRBD1. CDR3 length: 12 residues. Germline assignment: CDR1 MNHNS and CDR2 SASEGT. Germline trimming cut 6 bases from V and 10 bases from J; bases unmatched to any gene: 8. The CDR3 sequence is CASSRDRAGAFF. CDR3 DNA sequence: TGTGCCAGCAGCCGCGACAGGGCGGGAGCTTTCTTT.

In nucleotides, the CDR3 is TGCGCCAGCAGTCAACGGTCGAGCTCCTATAATTCACCCCTCCACTTT. Its translation is CASSQRSSSYNSPLHF. V usage is TRBV23-1 and J usage is TRBJ1-6; no firm D call. TRBV23-1 is annotated as an ORF whose role is uncertain. There are 16 residues in the CDR3. Trimming removed 2 bases from V and 0 bases from J, with 8 bases in between.

V and J are TRBV18 and TRBJ1-1, with 8 positions matching TRBD1. The CDR3 totals 16 residues. Losses at the gene ends were 0 bases for V and 5 bases for J; bases not matched to a gene: 8. Germline V CDR1 and CDR2: KGHSH, LQKENI. The CDR3 protein is CASSPPGTGGRTEAFF. The CDR3, as DNA: TGTGCCAGCTCACCACCAGGAACAGGGGGTAGGACTGAAGCTTTCTTT.

The chain carries TRBV7-9 and TRBJ1-5; D not resolved. V was trimmed by 4 bases and J by 0 bases, leaving 13 bases between them. CDR1 and CDR2 (germline): SEHNR, FQNEAQ (reference sequence). The CDR3 totals 16 residues. CDR3 nucleotide sequence: TGTGCCAGCAGCTCGGACTGGGGAAATAGCAATCAGCCCCAGCATTTT. Amino acid sequence: CASSSDWGNSNQPQHF.

This chain joins TRBV7-9 and TRBJ2-7; 8 bases fit TRBD2. The CDR3 runs 14 residues. After removal of 3 bases from V and 3 bases from J, the junction contained 4 bases not matched to a gene. The germline CDR1 and CDR2 sequences are SEHNR and FQNEAQ (reference sequence). CDR3 sequence reads: CASSFTSGNYEQYF. CDR3 sequence (DNA): TGTGCCAGCAGCTTTACTAGCGGCAACTACGAGCAGTACTTC.

This clone was counted a single time. The rearrangement joins TRBV6-5 to TRBJ1-5, with a weak D call TRBD1 (6 bases). This CDR3 is 15 amino acids long. Germline CDR1 and CDR2: MNHEY and SVGAGI. The germline V and J ends were trimmed by 8 bases and 1 base, with 15 bases remaining between them. CDR3 nucleotide sequence: TGTGCCAGCCAAACGTTCAGGGGAAGCAATCAGCCCCAGCATTTT. This sequence encodes CASQTFRGSNQPQHF.

This clone appeared a single time. The chain joins TRBV5-4 to TRBJ2-2, with 10 bases fitting TRBD1. The CDR3 spans 16 residues. Unmatched junction bases numbered 9, after V lost 3 bases and J lost 7 bases. CDR1 and CDR2 (germline): SGHNT, YYREEE (reference sequence). The CDR3 region is CASSSPTGGTVGELFF. The CDR3 nucleotides read TGTGCCAGCAGCTCCCCGACAGGGGGCACGGTCGGGGAGCTGTTTTTT.

The chain is built from TRBV27 and TRBJ2-1; 7 bases fit TRBD2. This CDR3 has 12 amino acids. CDR1 is MNHEY, CDR2 SMNVEV, per germline (reference sequence). After removal of 10 bases from V and 6 bases from J, the junction contained 6 bases not matched to a gene. The CDR3 reads CATSWGGNEQFF. In DNA, the CDR3 is TGTGCCACCTCGTGGGGGGGCAATGAGCAGTTCTTC.